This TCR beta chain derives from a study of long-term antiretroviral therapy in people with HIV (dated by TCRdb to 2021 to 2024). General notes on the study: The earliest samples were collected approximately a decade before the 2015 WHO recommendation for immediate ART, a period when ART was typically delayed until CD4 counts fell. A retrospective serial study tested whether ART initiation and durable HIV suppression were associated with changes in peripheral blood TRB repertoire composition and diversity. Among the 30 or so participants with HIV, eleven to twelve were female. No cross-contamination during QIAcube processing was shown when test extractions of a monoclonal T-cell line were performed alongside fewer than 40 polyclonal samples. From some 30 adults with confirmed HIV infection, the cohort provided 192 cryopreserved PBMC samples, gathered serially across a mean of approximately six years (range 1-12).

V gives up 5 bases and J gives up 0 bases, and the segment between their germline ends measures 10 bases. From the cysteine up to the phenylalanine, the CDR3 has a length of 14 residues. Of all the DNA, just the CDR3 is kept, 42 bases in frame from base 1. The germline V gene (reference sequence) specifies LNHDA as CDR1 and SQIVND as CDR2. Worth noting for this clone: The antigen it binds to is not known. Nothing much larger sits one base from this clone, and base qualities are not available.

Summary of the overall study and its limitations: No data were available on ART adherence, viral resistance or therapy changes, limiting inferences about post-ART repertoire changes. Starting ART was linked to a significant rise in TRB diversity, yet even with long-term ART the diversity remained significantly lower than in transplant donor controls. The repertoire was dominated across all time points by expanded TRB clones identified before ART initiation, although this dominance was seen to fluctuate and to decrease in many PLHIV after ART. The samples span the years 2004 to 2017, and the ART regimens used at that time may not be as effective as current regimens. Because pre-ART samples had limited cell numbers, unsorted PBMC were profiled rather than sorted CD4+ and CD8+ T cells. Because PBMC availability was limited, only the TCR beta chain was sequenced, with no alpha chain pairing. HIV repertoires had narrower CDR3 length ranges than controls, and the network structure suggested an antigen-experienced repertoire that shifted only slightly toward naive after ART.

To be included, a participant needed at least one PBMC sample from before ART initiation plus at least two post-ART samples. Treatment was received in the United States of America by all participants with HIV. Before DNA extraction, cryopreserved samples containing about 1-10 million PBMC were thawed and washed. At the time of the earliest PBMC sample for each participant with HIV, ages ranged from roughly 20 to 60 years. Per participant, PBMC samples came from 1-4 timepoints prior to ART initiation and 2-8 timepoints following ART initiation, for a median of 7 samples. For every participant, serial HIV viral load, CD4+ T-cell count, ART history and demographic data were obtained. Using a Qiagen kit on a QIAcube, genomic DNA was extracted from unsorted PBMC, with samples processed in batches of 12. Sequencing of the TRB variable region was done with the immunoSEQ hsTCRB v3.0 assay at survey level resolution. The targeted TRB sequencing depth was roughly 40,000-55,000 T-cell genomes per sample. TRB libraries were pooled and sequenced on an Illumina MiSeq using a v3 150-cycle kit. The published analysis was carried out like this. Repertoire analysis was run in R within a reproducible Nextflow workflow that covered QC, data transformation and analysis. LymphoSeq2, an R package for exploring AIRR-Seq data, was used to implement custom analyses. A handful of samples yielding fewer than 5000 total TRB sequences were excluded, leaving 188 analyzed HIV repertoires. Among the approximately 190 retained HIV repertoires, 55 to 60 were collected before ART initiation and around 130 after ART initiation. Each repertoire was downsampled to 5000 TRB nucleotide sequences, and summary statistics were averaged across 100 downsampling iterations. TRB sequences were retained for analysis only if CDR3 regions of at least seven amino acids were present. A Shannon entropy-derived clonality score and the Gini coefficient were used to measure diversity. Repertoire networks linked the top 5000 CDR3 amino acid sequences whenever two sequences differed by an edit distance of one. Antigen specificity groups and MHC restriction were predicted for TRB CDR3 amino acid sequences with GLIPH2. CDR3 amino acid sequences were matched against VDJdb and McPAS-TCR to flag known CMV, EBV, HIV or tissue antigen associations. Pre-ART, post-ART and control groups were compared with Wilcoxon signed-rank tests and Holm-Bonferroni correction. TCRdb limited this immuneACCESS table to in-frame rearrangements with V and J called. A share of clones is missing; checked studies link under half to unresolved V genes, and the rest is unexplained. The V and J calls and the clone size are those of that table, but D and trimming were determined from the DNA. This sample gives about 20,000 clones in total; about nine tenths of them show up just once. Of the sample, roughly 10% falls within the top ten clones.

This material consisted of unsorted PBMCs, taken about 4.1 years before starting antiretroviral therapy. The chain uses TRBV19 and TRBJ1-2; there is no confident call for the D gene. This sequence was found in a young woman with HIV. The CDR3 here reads CASSPAGTNYGYTF. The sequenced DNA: TGTGCCAGTAGTCCAGCCGGGACTAACTATGGCTACACCTTC.